What follows are 28 T cell receptor beta chains derived from one specimen sequenced in a study of blood T cell repertoires in COVID-19. This table comes from immunoSEQ multiplex PCR, and its TCRdb copy is limited to in-frame clones, with some not included. The data hold 140,000 to 150,000 clones, with around 80% observed a single time. Sequenced: peripheral blood. All receptors come from a man in his fifties with acute or convalescent COVID-19.

This clone was picked up one time. The chain carries TRBV28 and TRBJ2-1; 7 nucleotides line up with TRBD2. In germline, CDR1 is MDHEN, CDR2 SYDVKM. V lost 6 bases and J lost 8; bases outside the gene matches: 13. The CDR3 is 15 residues long. The CDR3 DNA is TGTGCCAGCAGCCGACAACGGGGAGGGCGGGATGAGCAGTTCTTC. It specifies CASSRQRGGRDEQFF. Together with reference TRBV28 and TRBJ2-1, the CDR3 gives the full variable domain: DVKVTQSSRYLVKRTGEKVFLECVQDMDHENMFWYRQDPGLGLRLIYFSYDVKMKEKGDIPEGYSVSREKKERFSLILESASTNQTSMYLCASSRQRGGRDEQFFGPGTRLTVL.

The chain links TRBV2 to TRBJ1-5; 7 bases match TRBD1. This CDR3 is built from 16 residues. Per germline, CDR1 SNHLY and CDR2 FYNNEI. The J segment lost 4 bases and the V segment lost 2 bases, leaving 8 bases of the junction unmatched. This CDR3 is CASSETGQEYNQPQHF. CDR3 in DNA: TGTGCCAGCAGTGAAACCGGACAGGAATATAATCAGCCCCAGCATTTT.

The chain uses TRBV19 and TRBJ2-2, with 7 positions matching TRBD2. Losses at the gene ends were 2 bases for V and 4 bases for J; bases not matched to a gene: 10. Germline CDR1 and CDR2: LNHDA and SQIVND (reference sequence). The CDR3 sequence is 17 residues long. CDR3 sequence (DNA): TGTGCCAGTAGTATATGGTTCAGCGGGACGGGCACCGGGGAGCTGTTTTTT. Its protein product is CASSIWFSGTGTGELFF.

This clone came up a few times. The CDR3: CASNTGQGGRQPQHF. The DNA of the CDR3 is TGTGCCAGCAATACGGGACAGGGGGGACGACAGCCCCAGCATTTT. This chain uses TRBV6-5 with TRBJ1-5; 11 bases are shared with TRBD1. With V trimmed by 7 bases and J by 7 bases, 9 bases remained unmatched. This CDR3 contains 15 residues. Germline CDR1 is MNHEY and CDR2 is SVGAGI.

The rearrangement uses TRBV9 and TRBJ1-3; weak D call: TRBD1 (5 bases). V was pared by 4 bases and J by 7 bases, with 15 bases between. This CDR3 region has 14 residues. Germline CDR1 is SGDLS and CDR2 is YYNGEE. The CDR3 reads CASSTYGQGNTIYF. CDR3 DNA sequence: TGTGCCAGCAGCACGTACGGACAAGGGAACACCATATATTTT.

The CDR3, as DNA: TGTGCCAGCAGCAATAGGAGGGGGGGGTCCTACGAGCAGTACGTC. It yields the protein CASSNRRGGSYEQYV. The J gene is TRBJ2-7, the V gene TRBV21-1; the table's D call, TRBD2, was not checked against the DNA. TRBV21-1 is a known pseudogene. The CDR3 is 15 residues long.

This chain joins TRBV5-1 and TRBJ2-2, with 9 positions matching TRBD1. V gave up 0 bases and J gave up 4 bases; unmatched junction bases: 7. The CDR3 totals 17 residues. Germline values: CDR1 SGHRS, CDR2 YFSETQ. The CDR3 loop is CASSLGGQGMGTGELFF. CDR3 DNA: TGCGCCAGCAGCTTGGGAGGACAGGGGATGGGCACCGGGGAGCTGTTTTTT. Complete variable domain (other parts from reference TRBV5-1 and TRBJ2-2): KAGVTQTPRYLIKTRGQQVTLSCSPISGHRSVSWYQQTPGQGLQFLFEYFSETQRNKGNFPGRFSGRQFSNSRSEMNVSTLELGDSALYLCASSLGGQGMGTGELFFGEGSRLTVL.

Remarks on this clone: Mismatch with germline at one junction end may stem from a read error. V is TRBV6-1 and J is TRBJ2-1, with 7 bases lining up with TRBD1. The CDR3 contains 14 residues. CDR1 MNHNS and CDR2 SASEGT come from the germline V gene. CDR3 loop: CASREGQAWNEQFF. The CDR3, as DNA: TGTGCCAGCAGGGAAGGACAGGCCTGGAATGAGCAGTTCTTC.

This rearrangement joins TRBV29-1 to TRBJ2-3, with 13 positions matching TRBD2. The CDR3 length is 15 residues. CDR1 and CDR2 from the germline V gene are SQVTM and ANQGSEA. Unmatched junction bases numbered 4, after V lost 5 bases and J lost 2 bases. The CDR3 coding sequence is TGCAGCGTTATAGGACTAGCGGGGGCCACAGATACGCAGTATTTT. Translating it yields CSVIGLAGATDTQYF.

CDR3 loop: CAWSVQGNEQFF. The CDR3 DNA reads as TGTGCCTGGAGTGTACAGGGTAATGAGCAGTTCTTC. The chain uses TRBV30 and TRBJ2-1; a weak D match, TRBD1 (6 bases). The CDR3 runs 12 residues. Trimming shortened V by 0 bases and J by 7 bases, and 7 bases separated the two germline ends. Germline V gives CDR1 GTSNPN, CDR2 SVGIG (reference sequence).

The chain links TRBV28 to TRBJ1-2; 9 bases match TRBD1. Trimming removed 2 bases from V and 4 bases from J; junction bases left unmatched: 5. Germline lookup yields CDR1 MDHEN and CDR2 SYDVKM. This CDR3 region has 15 residues. CDR3 DNA sequence: TGTGCCAGCAGTTTAGAACAGGGGGCCTCCTATGGCTACACCTTC. Its translation: CASSLEQGASYGYTF.

This clone was detected a few times. Compared with germline, one end of the junction differs, possibly owing to a read error. Other DNA sequences in the sample encode the same CDR3. The rearrangement joins TRBV19 to TRBJ2-1; 12 bases are a match to TRBD2. Germline V lookup: CDR1 LNHDA, CDR2 SQIVND (reference sequence). CDR3 size: 15 residues. This CDR3 reads CASRIGLAGGNEQFF. CDR3 nucleotide sequence: TGTGCCAGTAGGATAGGTCTAGCGGGGGGGAATGAGCAGTTCTTC.

CDR3 sequence: CASSLQGYNEQFF. The CDR3, as DNA: TGCGCCAGCAGCTTACAGGGTTACAATGAGCAGTTCTTC. This chain joins TRBV5-1 and TRBJ2-1; D is possibly TRBD1 (6 bases). V gave up 2 bases and J gave up 4 bases, with 7 bases separating them. This CDR3 is 13 amino acids long. Germline-derived CDR1 and CDR2 are SGHRS and YFSETQ. Full variable domain (rest looked up from reference TRBV5-1 and TRBJ2-1): KAGVTQTPRYLIKTRGQQVTLSCSPISGHRSVSWYQQTPGQGLQFLFEYFSETQRNKGNFPGRFSGRQFSNSRSEMNVSTLELGDSALYLCASSLQGYNEQFFGPGTRLTVL.

The J gene is TRBJ1-3, the V gene TRBV9, with D possibly matching TRBD1 (5 bases). Per germline, CDR1 SGDLS and CDR2 YYNGEE. CDR3 length: 16 amino acids. V lost 3 bases, J lost 0 bases, and 13 bases lay in between. DNA for the CDR3: TGTGCCAGCAGCGCGACAGAAGACAACTCTGGAAACACCATATATTTT. Translating gives CASSATEDNSGNTIYF.

The chain employs TRBV29-1 and TRBJ1-2, with 9 bases fitting TRBD1. Germline CDR1 is SQVTM and CDR2 is ANQGSEA. CDR3 length equals 15 residues. V shed 7 bases, J shed 5 bases, and the junction held 14 bases outside the gene matches. The CDR3 reads CSDHRELDRGYGYTF. CDR3 DNA sequence: TGCAGCGACCACCGGGAGTTGGACAGGGGATATGGCTACACCTTC.

This chain uses TRBV5-1 with TRBJ2-5; D might be TRBD1 (5 bases). Per germline, CDR1 SGHRS and CDR2 YFSETQ. Trimming removed 0 bases from V and 1 base from J, with 16 bases in between. The CDR3 consists of 17 residues. In DNA, the CDR3 is TGCGCCAGCAGCTTGGCCGTCAGGGATTATGGCCAAGAGACCCAGTACTTC. Amino acids: CASSLAVRDYGQETQYF.

The rearrangement uses TRBV6-5 and TRBJ1-4, with 7 bases matching TRBD1. CDR1 MNHEY and CDR2 SVGAGI come from the germline V gene. V lost 0 bases, J lost 8 bases, and 6 bases stayed unmatched. The CDR3 extends over 15 amino acids. CDR3 protein: CASSYSATGEEKLFF. The CDR3 DNA sequence: TGTGCCAGCAGTTACTCGGCAACAGGGGAAGAAAAACTGTTTTTT.

The chain recombines TRBV21-1 with TRBJ1-6; the DNA was not used to check the table's D call, TRBD1. TRBV21-1 is noted as a pseudogene. The CDR3 consists of 17 residues. CDR3: CASSKGDRVSYNSPLHF. As DNA, the CDR3 is TGTGCCAGCAGCAAAGGCGACAGGGTTTCCTATAATTCACCCCTCCACTTT.

The rearrangement links TRBV10-3 to TRBJ1-5, with D tentatively TRBD1 (5 bases). Germline CDR1 and CDR2: ENHRY and SYGVKD. CDR3 length: 15 amino acids. Trimming removed 2 bases from V and 0 bases from J, with 8 bases in between. Written as DNA, the CDR3 is TGTGCCATCAGTGAGGGCAGGGATAGCAATCAGCCCCAGCATTTT. Translating it yields CAISEGRDSNQPQHF.

The chain carries TRBV6-5 and TRBJ2-3, with D perhaps matching TRBD2 (6 bases). This CDR3 is built from 14 residues. V lost 6 bases to trimming and J lost 4 bases, with 14 bases between them. Germline V CDR1 and CDR2: MNHEY, SVGAGI. This chain's CDR3 is CASSDGGPPDTQYF. The CDR3, as DNA: TGTGCCAGCAGCGACGGGGGTCCTCCAGATACGCAGTATTTT.

J is TRBJ2-5 and V is TRBV11-3, with 10 bases identical to TRBD2. The CDR3 extends over 16 amino acids. Losses at the gene ends were 5 bases for V and 2 bases for J; bases not matched to a gene: 8. The germline gives CDR1 SGHNT, CDR2 YENEEA. The CDR3 bases are TGTGCCAGCAGCAGGGGGAGCGGGGGGGATCAAGAGACCCAGTACTTC. Translating gives CASSRGSGGDQETQYF.

The rearrangement joins TRBV30 to TRBJ2-5, with D possibly TRBD1 on 5 matching bases. Trimming stripped 0 bases from V and 5 bases from J, with 16 bases between. The CDR3 sequence is 15 residues long. CDR1 GTSNPN and CDR2 SVGIG come from the germline V gene (reference sequence). This CDR3 reads CAWSVLYGASETQYF. The CDR3 DNA follows: TGTGCCTGGAGTGTACTGTATGGGGCAAGCGAGACCCAGTACTTC.

J is TRBJ1-2 and V is TRBV3-1 (or the pseudogene TRBV3-2); no clear D. Trimming shortened V by 3 bases and J by 2 bases, and 10 bases separated the two germline ends. From germline, CDR1 is LGHDT and CDR2 YNNKEL (reference sequence). The length of the CDR3 is 14 residues. In nucleotides, the CDR3 is TGTGCCAGCAGCCAGGGCCTAAGAAACTATGGCTACACCTTC. It encodes CASSQGLRNYGYTF.

The CDR3 spells CASSWGQGSGYTF. CDR3 sequence (DNA): TGTGCCAGCAGCTGGGGACAGGGAAGCGGCTACACCTTC. This chain links TRBV5-5 with TRBJ1-2; 9 bases line up with TRBD1. The CDR3 has 13 amino acids. Losses at the gene ends were 3 bases for V and 8 bases for J; bases not matched to a gene: 5. Germline CDR1 and CDR2: SGHKS and YYEKEE (reference sequence).

The gene calls are TRBV11-2 and TRBJ1-3; no definite D call. This CDR3 contains 17 residues. Trimming shortened V by 4 bases and J by 0 bases, and 16 bases separated the two germline ends. Germline CDR1 SGHAT, CDR2 FQNNGV. As DNA, the CDR3 is TGTGCCAGCAGCTCCCTCAAGAGGAGGAGCTCTGGAAACACCATATATTTT. Its protein product is CASSSLKRRSSGNTIYF.

V gene TRBV5-1 combines with J gene TRBJ2-2; D is possibly TRBD1 (6 bases). V lost 3 bases to trimming and J lost 5 bases, with 14 bases between them. CDR1 SGHRS and CDR2 YFSETQ come from the germline V gene. CDR3 length: 15 residues. The CDR3 spells CASSSQGKETGELFF. CDR3 in DNA: TGCGCCAGCAGCTCTCAGGGGAAGGAGACCGGGGAGCTGTTTTTT.

The V gene is TRBV29-1, the J gene TRBJ1-1; no reliable D call. This CDR3 contains 12 residues. The ends were cut back, 7 bases at V and 7 bases at J, with 16 bases in the middle. The germline V gene encodes CDR1 SQVTM and CDR2 ANQGSEA. CDR3 DNA sequence: TGCAGCGGCCTGAGGGAGACGGGTGAAGCTTTCTTT. Amino acids: CSGLRETGEAFF.

For this clone: It may be a read error: a sequence one base away is much more abundant. The chain has TRBV2 and TRBJ1-6; 9 positions match TRBD1. Germline V gives CDR1 SNHLY, CDR2 FYNNEI. The CDR3 is 12 residues long. V lost 8 bases and J lost 7; bases outside the gene matches: 0. The CDR3 spells CASGQGNSPLHF. The DNA for the CDR3 is TGTGCCAGCGGACAGGGGAATTCACCCCTCCACTTT.